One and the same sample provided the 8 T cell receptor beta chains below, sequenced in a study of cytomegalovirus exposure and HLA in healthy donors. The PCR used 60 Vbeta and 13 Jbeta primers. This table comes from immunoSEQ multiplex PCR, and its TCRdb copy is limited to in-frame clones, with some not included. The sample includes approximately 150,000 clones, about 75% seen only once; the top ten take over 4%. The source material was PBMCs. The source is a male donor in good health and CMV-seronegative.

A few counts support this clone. The CDR3 DNA is TGTGCCAGTAGTCTATTGAACGGGAGGGTGCCCGGAGAGCAGTTCTTC. As protein: CASSLLNGRVPGEQFF. The chain uses TRBV19 and TRBJ2-1, with 8 bases identical to TRBD2. The CDR3 loop spans 16 amino acids. V gave up 5 bases and J gave up 10 bases; unmatched junction bases: 16. Germline-derived CDR1 and CDR2 are LNHDA and SQIVND (reference sequence).

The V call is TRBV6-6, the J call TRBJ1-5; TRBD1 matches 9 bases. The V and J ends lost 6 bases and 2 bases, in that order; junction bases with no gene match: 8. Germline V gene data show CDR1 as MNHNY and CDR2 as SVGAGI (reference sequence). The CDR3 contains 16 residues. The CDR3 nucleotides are TGTGCCAGCAGACGACGGACAGGGGTAGGCAATCAGCCCCAGCATTTT. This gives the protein CASRRRTGVGNQPQHF.

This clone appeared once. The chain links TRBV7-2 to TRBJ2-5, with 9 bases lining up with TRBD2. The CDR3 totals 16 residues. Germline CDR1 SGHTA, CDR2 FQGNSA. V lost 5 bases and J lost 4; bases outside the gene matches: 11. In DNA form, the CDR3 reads TGTGCCAGCAGCCTCGAGCCTAGCGGGGCCATAGAGACCCAGTACTTC. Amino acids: CASSLEPSGAIETQYF. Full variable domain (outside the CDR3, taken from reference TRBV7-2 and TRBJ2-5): GAGVSQSPSNKVTEKGKDVELRCDPISGHTALYWYRQSLGQGLEFLIYFQGNSAPDKSGLPSDRFSAERTGGSVSTLTIQRTQQEDSAVYLCASSLEPSGAIETQYFGPGTRLLVL.

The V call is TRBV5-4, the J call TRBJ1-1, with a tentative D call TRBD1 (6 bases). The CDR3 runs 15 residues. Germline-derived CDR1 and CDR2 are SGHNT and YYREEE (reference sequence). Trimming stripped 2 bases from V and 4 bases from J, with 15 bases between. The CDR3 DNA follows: TGTGCCAGCAGCTTACCACAGGGTGTCGGCACTGAAGCTTTCTTT. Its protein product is CASSLPQGVGTEAFF.

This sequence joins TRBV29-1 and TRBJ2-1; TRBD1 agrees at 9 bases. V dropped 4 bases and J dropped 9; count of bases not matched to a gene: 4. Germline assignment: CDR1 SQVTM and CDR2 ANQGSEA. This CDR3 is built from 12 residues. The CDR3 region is CSVATGGSEQFF. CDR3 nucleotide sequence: TGCAGCGTTGCGACAGGGGGAAGTGAGCAGTTCTTC.

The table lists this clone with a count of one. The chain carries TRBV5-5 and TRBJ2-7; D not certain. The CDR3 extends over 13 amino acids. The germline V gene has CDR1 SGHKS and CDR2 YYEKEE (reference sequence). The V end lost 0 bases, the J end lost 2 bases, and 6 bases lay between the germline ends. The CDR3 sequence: CASSLGPTYEQYF. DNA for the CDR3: TGTGCCAGCAGCTTGGGGCCGACCTACGAGCAGTACTTC.

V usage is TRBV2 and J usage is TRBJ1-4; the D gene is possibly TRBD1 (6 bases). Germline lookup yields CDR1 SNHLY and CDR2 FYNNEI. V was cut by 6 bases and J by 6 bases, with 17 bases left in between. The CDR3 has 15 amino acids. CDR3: CASRGGQLQYEKLFF. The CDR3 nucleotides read TGTGCCAGCAGGGGGGGGCAACTCCAATATGAAAAACTGTTTTTT.

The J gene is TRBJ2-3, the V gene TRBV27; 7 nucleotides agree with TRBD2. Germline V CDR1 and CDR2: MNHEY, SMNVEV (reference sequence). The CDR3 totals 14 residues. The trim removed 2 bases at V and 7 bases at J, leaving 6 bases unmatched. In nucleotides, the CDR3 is TGTGCCAGCAGTTTAGGGCGGGAGTCAAATACGCAGTATTTT. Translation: CASSLGRESNTQYF.